This note documents a single T cell receptor (beta chain) sequence. At least ten counts were recorded for this clone. Its cognate antigen has yet to be identified. Base qualities are not provided; no much larger clone lies one nucleotide away. Including cysteine and phenylalanine, the CDR3 has 14 amino acids. The retained sequence is limited to the CDR3, 42 bases, with the frame set at the first base. Reading the germline V gene gives CDR1 SGHTA and CDR2 FQGNSA. V lost 1 base and J lost 1 base; the stretch between them is 5 bases long. These data come from a study of T cell responses to AZD1222 COVID-19 vaccine (dated by TCRdb to about 2021). Turning to the overall study: AZD1222 recipients whose second dose came at about 4 weeks and those whose second dose came at about 12 weeks were combined into one group, since spike-specific TCR depth and breadth did not differ between the two schedules. TCR sequencing was performed for 230 to 250 trial participants, of whom about 200 were given two doses of AZD1222 and around 26 were given two doses of MenACWY control vaccine. Trial participants were enrolled into age subgroups of 18-55, 56-69 and 70-plus years, which contained about 150, 28 and 57 TCR-sequenced participants, respectively. On the study overall, not on this receptor specifically: Only 5 to 7 AZD1222 recipients were SARS-CoV-2 seropositive at baseline, limiting conclusions about previously exposed vaccinees. After two AZD1222 doses, both the breadth and the depth of spike-specific TCRs were significantly higher than at day 0 and than in MenACWY recipients. Participants were mostly white British and included more females than males, and it was suggested by the authors that clonal diversity may have been underestimated. Reportedly, almost half of the unique spike-specific TCRs recognized epitopes lying outside the regions that are mutated in the B.1.351 and B.1.1.7 variants. In the small 56-69-year group, the increase in depth fell short of significance, most likely because of low power. CD4 TCRs associated with the vaccine covered the entire spike protein, and the dominant responses were in regions 160-218 and 743-854. Because no samples from the day 14 peak response were available, repertoires could be characterized only after the peak T cell response.

The time point label here, explained by the study, means: baseline before first vaccination. Vaccinee samples came from UK trials COV001 and COV002, including a single-blind randomized controlled phase 2/3 trial of AZD1222 (ChAdOx1 nCoV-19) in healthy adults. For TCRbeta chain sequencing, PBMC samples were collected from trial participants at day 0 and at day 28 after the second dose. The CDR3 regions of human TCRbeta chains were analyzed by immunosequencing. As for how the authors treated the data: Repertoire TCRs were matched against a reference library of SARS-CoV-2-specific TCRs generated with the MIRA antigen-specificity platform. Breadth was defined as the fraction of unique TCRs that were SARS-CoV-2-associated, and depth was defined as the fraction of total T cells that were SARS-CoV-2-associated. Each spike-specific TCR was assigned to its reactive spike region and to a CD4 or CD8 class using the MIRA data. Log10-transformed breadth and depth values were compared by one-way ANOVA with Sidak's multiple comparisons tests. Imported from immuneACCESS, the table was reduced by TCRdb to in-frame sequences with V and J called. These copies leave out some clones; in studies compared against another copy, an unresolved V gene accounts for under half, and the cause of the remainder is not known. That table supplies the V and J calls and clone size; D and trimming were determined from the DNA. In this sample the table shows roughly 110,000 clones, about 86% of which occur a single time. The ten top clones hold roughly 9.9% of the sample.

The sequence came from an adult in good health. The chain is encoded by TRBV7-2 joined to TRBJ1-5; the D gene is unclear. Sequenced material: peripheral blood, taken on day 0 of AZD1222 vaccination. The nucleotides are TGTGCCAGCAGCTTAGGTAGGAGCAATCAGCCCCAGCATTTT. It encodes CASSLGRSNQPQHF.